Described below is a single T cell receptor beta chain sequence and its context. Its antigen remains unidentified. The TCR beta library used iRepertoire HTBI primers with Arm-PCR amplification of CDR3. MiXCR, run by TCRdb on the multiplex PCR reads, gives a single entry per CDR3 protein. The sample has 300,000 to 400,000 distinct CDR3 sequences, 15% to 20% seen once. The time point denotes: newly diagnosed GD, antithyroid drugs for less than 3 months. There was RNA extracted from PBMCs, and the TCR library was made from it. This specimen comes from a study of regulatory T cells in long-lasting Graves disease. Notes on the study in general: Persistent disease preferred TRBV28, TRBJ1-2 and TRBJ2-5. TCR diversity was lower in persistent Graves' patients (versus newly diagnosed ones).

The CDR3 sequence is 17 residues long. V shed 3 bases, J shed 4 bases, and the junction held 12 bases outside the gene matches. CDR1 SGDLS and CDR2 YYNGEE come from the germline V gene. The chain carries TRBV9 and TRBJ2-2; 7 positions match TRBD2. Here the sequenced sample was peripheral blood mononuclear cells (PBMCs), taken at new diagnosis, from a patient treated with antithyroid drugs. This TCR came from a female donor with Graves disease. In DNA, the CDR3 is TGTGCCAGCAGCGACCCCCCAGGCGGGAGAACCACCGGGGAGCTGTTTTTT. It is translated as CASSDPPGGRTTGELFF.